This T cell receptor (beta chain) was sequenced for a study of cytomegalovirus exposure and HLA in healthy donors. Germline CDR1 MGHDK, CDR2 SYGVNS. V lost 4 bases to trimming and J lost 11 bases; unmatched junction nucleotides: 6. The CDR3 is 12 amino acids. Profiling relied on immunoSEQ multiplex PCR, and the TCRdb table lists in-frame clones only, not all of them. The sample lists fewer than 150,000 clones; around 88% were seen once. The V and J genes are TRBV25-1 and TRBJ1-1; 8 bases fit TRBD1. The TCR sequence derives from a woman aged 18-29 years in good health and CMV-seropositive. Sequences were obtained from PBMCs. CDR3 nucleotide sequence: TGTGCCAGCAGTGCCAGGACAGGGAGGGCTTTCTTT. Translation gives CASSARTGRAFF.